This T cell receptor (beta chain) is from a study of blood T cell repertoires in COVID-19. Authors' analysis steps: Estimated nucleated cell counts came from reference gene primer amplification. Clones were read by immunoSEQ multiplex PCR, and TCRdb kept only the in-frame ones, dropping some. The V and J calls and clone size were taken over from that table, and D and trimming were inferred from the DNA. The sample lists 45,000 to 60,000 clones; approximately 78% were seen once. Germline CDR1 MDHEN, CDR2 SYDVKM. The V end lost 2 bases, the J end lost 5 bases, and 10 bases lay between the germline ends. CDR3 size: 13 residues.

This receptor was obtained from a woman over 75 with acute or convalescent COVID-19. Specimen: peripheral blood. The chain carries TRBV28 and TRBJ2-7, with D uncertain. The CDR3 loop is CASSLGQPDEQYF. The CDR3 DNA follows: TGTGCCAGCAGTTTAGGGCAGCCCGACGAGCAGTACTTC.